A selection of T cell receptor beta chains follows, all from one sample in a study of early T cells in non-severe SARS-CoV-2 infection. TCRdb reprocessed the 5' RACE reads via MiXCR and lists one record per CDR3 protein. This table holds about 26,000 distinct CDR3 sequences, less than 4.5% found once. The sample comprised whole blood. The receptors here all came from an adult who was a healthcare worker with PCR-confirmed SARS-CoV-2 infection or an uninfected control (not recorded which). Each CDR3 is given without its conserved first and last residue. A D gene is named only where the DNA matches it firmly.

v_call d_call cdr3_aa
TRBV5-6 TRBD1 ASSLGTGANTGELF
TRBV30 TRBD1 AWSTGGPYTGELF
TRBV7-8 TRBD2 ASSPRTSGRSDTQY
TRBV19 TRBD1 ASSRDRSYEQY
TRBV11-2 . VSSFSGNTEAF
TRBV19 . ASSIAGTAAQY
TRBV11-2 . ASSLSQREAQF
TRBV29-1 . SVTRTANTEAF
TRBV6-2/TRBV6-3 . ASAGSNQPQH
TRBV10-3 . ATHSSSTDTQY
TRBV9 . ASSVQGMRDNEQF
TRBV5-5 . ASSLALWGGELF
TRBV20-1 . SARGLRGEFEQY
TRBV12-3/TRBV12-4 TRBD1 ASSLWVGTVSEQY
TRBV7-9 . ASSLRLGTYNEQF
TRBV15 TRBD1 ATSRGRGIQPQH
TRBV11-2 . ASSLLGTNQPQH
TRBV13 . ASSLGQEMMNEQF
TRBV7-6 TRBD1 ASSLRWGDRGTDEQF
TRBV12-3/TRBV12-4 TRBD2 ASSSRGRSTDTQY
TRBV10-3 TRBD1 AIRAGTGSNEQF
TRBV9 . ASSSRPASTDTQY
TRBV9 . ASRGENDYEQY
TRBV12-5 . ASGLGEGISYNEQF
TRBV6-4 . ASSDSSGEITGELF
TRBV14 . ASRLPPGTLTLSYGYT
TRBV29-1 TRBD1 SGGQGSTGELF
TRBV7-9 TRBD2 ASSGREHYNEQF
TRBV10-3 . AISSDGNPYEQY
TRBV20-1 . SASIPPRNNEQF
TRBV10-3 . AISGQEGDYGYT
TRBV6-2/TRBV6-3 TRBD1 ASSYSTGANYGYT
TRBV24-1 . ATSDLLRLYNEQF
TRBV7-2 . ASSDTGYSFNSPLH
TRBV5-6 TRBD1 ASSSPGGGDTQY
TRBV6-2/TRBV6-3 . ASRSAGVAGFYEQY
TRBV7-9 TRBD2 ASSPAGTSGRPLTDTQY
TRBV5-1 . ASSQGGTAYNEQF
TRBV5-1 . ASSAPSYEQY
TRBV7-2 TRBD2 ASSLAVLAEAYEQY
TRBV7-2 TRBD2 ASSQAGDGEQF
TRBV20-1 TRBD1 SAKKGGVGYGYT
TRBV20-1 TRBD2 SATGLLAGGSTDTQY
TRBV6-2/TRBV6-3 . ASSYSTGTIETQY
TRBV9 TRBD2 ASSARAGPDTDTQY
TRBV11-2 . ASSLEEGRLSGVTQY
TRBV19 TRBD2 ASRVTSGVYNEQF
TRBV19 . ASSISQGGDEQF
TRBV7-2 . ASSLKFSNTEAF
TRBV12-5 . ASGTEKTNYGYT
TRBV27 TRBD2 ASSPTSGSGSEQF
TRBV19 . ASSPRTSTILMNTEAF
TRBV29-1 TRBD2 SVVGAGVAGGTVQF
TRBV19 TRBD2 ASSALAGGNNEQF
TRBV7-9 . ASSPAVSIATNEQY
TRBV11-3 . ASSLFASSNEQF
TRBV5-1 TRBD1 ASSLRPTGSVAEAF
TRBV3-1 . ASSQVRVNEQF